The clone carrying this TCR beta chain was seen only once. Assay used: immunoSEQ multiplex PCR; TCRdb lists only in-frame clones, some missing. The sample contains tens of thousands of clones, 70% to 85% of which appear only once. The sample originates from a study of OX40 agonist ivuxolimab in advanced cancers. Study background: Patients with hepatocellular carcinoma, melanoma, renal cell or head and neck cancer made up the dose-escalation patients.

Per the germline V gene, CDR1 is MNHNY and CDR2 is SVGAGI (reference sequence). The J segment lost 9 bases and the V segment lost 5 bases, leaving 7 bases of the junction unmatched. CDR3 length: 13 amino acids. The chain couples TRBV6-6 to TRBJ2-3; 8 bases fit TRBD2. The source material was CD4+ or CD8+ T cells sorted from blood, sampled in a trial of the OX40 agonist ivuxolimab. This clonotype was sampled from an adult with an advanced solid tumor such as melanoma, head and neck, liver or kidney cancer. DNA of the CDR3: TGTGCCAGCAGTCGGGGGGGTTCTCAGACGCAGTATTTT. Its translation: CASSRGGSQTQYF.